A single sample gave rise to the 27 T cell receptor beta chains below, sequenced in a study of blood T cell repertoires in COVID-19. Generated by immunoSEQ multiplex PCR, the TCRdb table keeps only in-frame clones and is missing some. This sample carries 70,000 or so clones, 65% to 85% of them seen once, and the ten largest clones take roughly 13%. The sequenced sample was peripheral blood. The receptors here all came from a man over 45 with COVID-19, enrolled during active disease.

This chain joins TRBV6-2 or TRBV6-3 and TRBJ1-2; 7 positions agree with TRBD1. Germline CDR1 and CDR2: MNHEY and SVGEGT. With 6 bases clipped from V and 2 bases from J, the junction kept 6 bases outside the gene matches. This CDR3 is built from 14 residues. The CDR3 DNA is TGTGCCAGCAGCAGCAGGGGGGCAAACTATGGCTACACCTTC. Translated: CASSSRGANYGYTF.

V usage is TRBV3-1 (or the pseudogene TRBV3-2) and J usage is TRBJ2-1; TRBD1 matches at 11 bases. After removal of 5 bases from V and 7 bases from J, the junction contained 7 bases not matched to a gene. Germline V gene data show CDR1 as LGHDT and CDR2 as YNNKEL (reference sequence). The CDR3 contains 15 residues. The CDR3 DNA follows: TGTGCCAGCAGCGTGTCCGGGACAGGGGGGAATGAGCAGTTCTTC. Translated, it gives CASSVSGTGGNEQFF.

The table lists this clone with a count of one. V usage is TRBV2 and J usage is TRBJ2-3; D is undetermined. With 1 base removed from V and 1 base from J, the gap between germline ends came to 9 bases. The germline V gene encodes CDR1 SNHLY and CDR2 FYNNEI. The CDR3 consists of 15 residues. The CDR3 DNA reads TGTGCCAGCAGTGAAGGGTTCAGTCGCACAGATACGCAGTATTTT. Translation gives CASSEGFSRTDTQYF.

The chain combines TRBV3-1 (or the pseudogene TRBV3-2) with TRBJ2-5; TRBD2 matches at 8 bases. CDR1 and CDR2 from the germline V gene are LGHDT and YNNKEL (reference sequence). This CDR3 comprises 15 residues. With V trimmed by 3 bases and J by 2 bases, 5 bases remained unmatched. The CDR3 sequence is CASSQLASGQETQYF. CDR3 nucleotides: TGTGCCAGCAGCCAGCTTGCTAGCGGGCAAGAGACCCAGTACTTC.

This chain uses TRBV5-1 with TRBJ2-2; D gene uncertain. V was shortened by 1 base and J by 3 bases, with 7 bases between the two germline ends. Per the germline V gene, CDR1 is SGHRS and CDR2 is YFSETQ. The CDR3 runs 14 residues. CDR3 bases: TGCGCCAGCAGCTTGAATCTCGACACCGGGGAGCTGTTTTTT. Translated, it gives CASSLNLDTGELFF.

This clone occurred a few times. V gene TRBV30 combines with J gene TRBJ2-1; TRBD2 matches 10 bases. The CDR3 has 13 residues. V shed 5 bases, J shed 7 bases, and the junction held 5 bases outside the gene matches. Germline-derived CDR1 and CDR2 are GTSNPN and SVGIG (reference sequence). CDR3 sequence: CAWATSGFNEQFF. CDR3 sequence (DNA): TGTGCCTGGGCGACTAGCGGGTTTAATGAGCAGTTCTTC.

The chain carries TRBV11-2 and TRBJ2-1, with 8 bases identical to TRBD2. Germline CDR1 reads SGHAT; CDR2 reads FQNNGV. The junction had 10 bases not matched to a gene; V was cut back by 4 bases and J by 5 bases. The CDR3 is 16 residues long. The CDR3 bases are TGTGCCAGCAGCTCGAGCGGGAGAGTTCGAAACAATGAGCAGTTCTTC. Translating gives CASSSSGRVRNNEQFF.

The chain uses TRBV28 and TRBJ1-1; possible D gene TRBD1, 5 bases. Germline assignment: CDR1 MDHEN and CDR2 SYDVKM. This CDR3 has 12 amino acids. The V and J ends lost 8 bases and 7 bases respectively, with 14 bases between them. CDR3: CASRGRAFEAFF. The CDR3 bases are TGTGCCAGCCGGGGGAGAGCATTTGAAGCTTTCTTT.

This chain links TRBV5-6 with TRBJ1-1; D is possibly TRBD1 (6 bases). The germline V gene encodes CDR1 SGHDT and CDR2 YYEEEE. The CDR3 covers 16 residues. The ends were cut back, 4 bases at V and 0 bases at J, with 16 bases in the middle. The CDR3 DNA sequence: TGTGCCAGCAGCCACCCGGCAGGACAGATGAACACTGAAGCTTTCTTT. Its translation is CASSHPAGQMNTEAFF. Variable domain in full (rest from reference TRBV5-6 and TRBJ1-1): DAGVTQSPTHLIKTRGQQVTLRCSPKSGHDTVSWYQQALGQGPQFIFQYYEEEERQRGNFPDRFSGHQFPNYSSELNVNALLLGDSALYLCASSHPAGQMNTEAFFGQGTRLTVV.

This chain connects TRBV3-1 (or the pseudogene TRBV3-2) to TRBJ1-1; D might be TRBD1 (6 bases). Germline CDR1 reads LGHDT; CDR2 reads YNNKEL (reference sequence). V dropped 1 base and J dropped 1 base, with 7 bases sitting between them. The CDR3 runs 14 residues. CDR3 nucleotides: TGTGCCAGCAGCCAAGCGGGACAGAACACTGAAGCTTTCTTT. It codes for CASSQAGQNTEAFF.

The chain couples TRBV2 to TRBJ1-4; D unresolved. CDR3 size: 15 residues. Looked up from germline, CDR1 is SNHLY and CDR2 is FYNNEI. Between the trimmed V and J ends, which lost 6 bases and 4 bases, there was a span of 15 bases. The DNA of the CDR3 is TGTGCCAGCAGCTCCCTACGGTCGCTTAATGAAAAACTGTTTTTT. Amino acids: CASSSLRSLNEKLFF.

J is TRBJ1-3 and V is TRBV5-1; TRBD1 agrees at 8 bases. CDR3 length: 15 residues. The J segment lost 6 bases and the V segment lost 0 bases, leaving 5 bases of the junction unmatched. CDR1 and CDR2 (germline): SGHRS, YFSETQ. The CDR3 is CASSLVPGGENTIYF. The CDR3 nucleotides read TGCGCCAGCAGCTTGGTTCCAGGGGGCGAAAACACCATATATTTT.

This clone was seen only a few times. The V and J genes are TRBV7-2 and TRBJ2-5; weak D call: TRBD2 (6 bases). This CDR3 spans 14 amino acids. From germline, CDR1 is SGHTA and CDR2 FQGNSA. V dropped 3 bases and J dropped 4 bases, with 12 bases sitting between them. CDR3 protein: CASSLGGGVETQYF. The CDR3 DNA follows: TGTGCCAGCAGCTTGGGAGGAGGAGTAGAGACCCAGTACTTC.

The chain links TRBV28 to TRBJ1-4; D not resolved. The CDR3 totals 15 residues. In germline, CDR1 is MDHEN, CDR2 SYDVKM. Trimming took off 8 bases at V and 0 bases at J, with 13 bases between the two ends. Here the CDR3 DNA reads TGTGCCAGCCGTTCCACGGGTGCAACTAATGAAAAACTGTTTTTT. Protein sequence: CASRSTGATNEKLFF.

The chain couples TRBV29-1 to TRBJ2-7, with a possible D match to TRBD2 (6 bases). Looked up from germline, CDR1 is SQVTM and CDR2 is ANQGSEA. Trimming removed 0 bases from V and 5 bases from J, with 8 bases in between. This CDR3 has 12 residues. CDR3 region: CSVEDGGDEQYF. CDR3 in DNA: TGCAGCGTTGAAGATGGAGGGGACGAGCAGTACTTC.

V usage is TRBV7-9 and J usage is TRBJ1-2, with TRBD1 matching over 8 bases. V trimming: 4 bases; J trimming: 3 bases; junction bases outside the gene matches: 13. The CDR3 loop spans 17 amino acids. Germline assignment: CDR1 SEHNR and CDR2 FQNEAQ (reference sequence). CDR3 amino acids: CASSSTAFGQGHYGYTF. In nucleotides, the CDR3 is TGTGCCAGCAGCTCAACCGCTTTCGGACAGGGTCACTATGGCTACACCTTC.

The genes are TRBV13 and TRBJ2-2, with TRBD2 matching 8 bases. The CDR3 totals 15 residues. The V gene's germline CDR1 is PRHDT and CDR2 FYEKMQ (reference sequence). Trimming at V came to 3 bases and at J to 3 bases, leaving 3 bases not matched to a gene. CDR3 loop: CASSFYGGDTGELFF. DNA of the CDR3: TGTGCCAGCAGCTTTTACGGGGGGGACACCGGGGAGCTGTTTTTT.

This chain links TRBV6-6 with TRBJ1-5, with D perhaps matching TRBD1 (5 bases). Germline V lookup: CDR1 MNHNY, CDR2 SVGAGI (reference sequence). Trimming took off 8 bases at V and 1 base at J, with 12 bases between the two ends. The CDR3 covers 14 residues. CDR3 region: CASGGGGSNQPQHF. CDR3 sequence (DNA): TGTGCCAGCGGCGGCGGGGGGAGCAATCAGCCCCAGCATTTT.

This clone was picked up one time. The chain joins TRBV6-1 to TRBJ1-1; D uncertain. This CDR3 region has 14 residues. Trimming cost V 0 bases and J 4 bases, with 9 bases left between them. CDR1 MNHNS and CDR2 SASEGT come from the germline V gene. The CDR3 sequence is CASSEASSLTEAFF. DNA of the CDR3: TGTGCCAGCAGTGAAGCGAGCTCACTCACTGAAGCTTTCTTT.

This clone was detected only once. This chain connects TRBV11-2 to TRBJ2-5; D gene unclear. The CDR3 sequence is 13 residues long. Per the germline V gene, CDR1 is SGHAT and CDR2 is FQNNGV. Trimming stripped 5 bases from V and 2 bases from J, with 9 bases between. The CDR3 protein is CASSRDSQETQYF. DNA of the CDR3: TGTGCCAGCAGCAGAGACTCTCAAGAGACCCAGTACTTC.

This rearrangement joins TRBV7-8 to TRBJ1-2; unclear D gene. Trimming left V 5 bases short and J 6 bases short, with 13 bases between. The germline gives CDR1 SGHVS, CDR2 FQNEAQ. The CDR3 is 13 residues long. CDR3 in amino acids: CASSKTYVDGYTF. DNA for the CDR3: TGTGCCAGCAGCAAGACATATGTGGATGGCTACACCTTC.

This clone was recorded only once. V usage is TRBV28 and J usage is TRBJ2-7; the D gene is possibly TRBD2 (6 bases). Germline loops: CDR1 MDHEN, CDR2 SYDVKM. Trimming left V 7 bases short and J 2 bases short, with 12 bases between. CDR3 length equals 13 residues. CDR3 amino acids: CASIGPGAYEQYF. CDR3 DNA sequence: TGTGCCAGCATCGGGCCGGGAGCCTACGAGCAGTACTTC.

The rearrangement joins TRBV19 to TRBJ1-2; 7 bases are shared with TRBD1. CDR1 is LNHDA and CDR2 is SQIVND in the germline V gene (reference sequence). CDR3 length equals 17 residues. V was pared by 5 bases and J by 2 bases, with 14 bases of the junction left unmatched. CDR3 DNA: TGTGCCAGTAGTTCACCCCAGAGGACAGGTGGGAACTATGGCTACACCTTC. Translated, it gives CASSSPQRTGGNYGYTF. Together with reference TRBV19 and TRBJ1-2, the CDR3 gives the full variable domain: DGGITQSPKYLFRKEGQNVTLSCEQNLNHDAMYWYRQDPGQGLRLIYYSQIVNDFQKGDIAEGYSVSREKKESFPLTVTSAQKNPTAFYLCASSSPQRTGGNYGYTFGSGTRLTVV.

V is TRBV5-1 and J is TRBJ2-7; 7 bases line up with TRBD1. Trimming cost V 4 bases and J 3 bases; bases outside gene matches: 7. The CDR3 totals 14 residues. Germline CDR1 and CDR2: SGHRS and YFSETQ. CDR3 in DNA: TGCGCCAGCAGCCCCGGGACAGTTGTCTACGAGCAGTACTTC. Protein: CASSPGTVVYEQYF.

The chain carries TRBV11-2 and TRBJ2-5; 7 positions agree with TRBD1. Losses at the gene ends were 4 bases for V and 5 bases for J; bases not matched to a gene: 10. The CDR3 has 15 residues. In germline, CDR1 is SGHAT, CDR2 FQNNGV. The CDR3 is CASSSPTGMGETQYF. The CDR3 DNA reads as TGTGCCAGCAGCTCACCGACAGGGATGGGCGAGACCCAGTACTTC.

Many counts were recorded for this clone. This rearrangement joins TRBV19 to TRBJ1-5; weak D call: TRBD1 (6 bases). The V end lost 5 bases, the J end lost 4 bases, and 12 bases lay between the germline ends. The CDR3 covers 14 residues. Germline CDR1 LNHDA, CDR2 SQIVND (reference sequence). The CDR3 loop reads CASSDNRANQPQHF. CDR3 coding DNA: TGTGCCAGTAGTGATAACAGGGCAAATCAGCCCCAGCATTTT. Full variable domain (rest looked up from reference TRBV19 and TRBJ1-5): DGGITQSPKYLFRKEGQNVTLSCEQNLNHDAMYWYRQDPGQGLRLIYYSQIVNDFQKGDIAEGYSVSREKKESFPLTVTSAQKNPTAFYLCASSDNRANQPQHFGDGTRLSIL.

This chain links TRBV5-1 with TRBJ2-5; D is perhaps TRBD1 (5 bases). The CDR3 runs 15 residues. CDR1 SGHRS and CDR2 YFSETQ come from the germline V gene. V was trimmed by 2 bases and J by 0 bases, leaving 11 bases between them. CDR3 protein: CASSLQALYQETQYF. The CDR3 bases are TGCGCCAGCAGCTTACAGGCTCTGTACCAAGAGACCCAGTACTTC.